This TCR beta chain was sequenced for a study of a mutant IDH1 vaccine in newly diagnosed glioma (dated by TCRdb to the early 2020s). A note on the overall study: Patients received eight vaccinations in weeks 1, 3, 5, 7, 11, 15, 19 and 23, corresponding to visits V03 through V10. Of the roughly 30 treated patients, around 60% were male and approximately 40% were female, and the mean age was 40.4 years. Peripheral blood was collected at six visits: V03 (baseline), V05, V07, V10, V12 and V13. For exploratory analyses, longitudinal TCRB deep sequencing was carried out in roughly 25 treated patients wherever samples were available. Vaccination was initiated 4-6 weeks after radiotherapy alone, or concurrently with temozolomide cycles in the chemotherapy-containing groups. Before enrollment, most patients had been given radiochemotherapy with temozolomide as standard therapy, while the rest had received either radiotherapy alone or temozolomide alone.

The paper as a whole reports these results and caveats: Immune responses induced by the vaccine were seen in roughly 95% of patients across multiple MHC alleles. Pseudoprogression appeared unrelated to alterations in the top peripheral T cell clonotypes detected by TCRB sequencing. The authors stated that sample limitations prevented analyses of patient blood samples from being reproduced. PBMC samples for TCRB deep sequencing were selected based on availability.

In light of the paper, this sample's time point label describes: week 5, during vaccination. A 20-mer mutant IDH1 peptide at 300 micrograms in Montanide made up each vaccine dose, which was injected subcutaneously together with topical imiquimod. Newly diagnosed WHO grade 3 or 4 IDH1-mutant astrocytomas showing loss of nuclear ATRX were present in the donors. The samples were drawn from NOA16, a multicentre, single-arm, open-label phase I trial in Germany that tested a mutant IDH1 peptide vaccine in humans for the first time. Genomic DNA for TCRB sequencing was isolated from EDTA blood with the DNeasy Blood and Tissue Kit. On this clone: Its antigen is currently not known. No base quality information exists; no much larger clone differs at one position.

The library relied on the immunoSEQ multiplex PCR assay. Following the manufacturer's protocol, the hsTCRB Kit was used to amplify rearranged TCR beta chain sequences. An Illumina MiSeq was used to sequence the TCRB libraries. The paper's processing steps were these. The kit vendor's proprietary platform handled demultiplexing, trimming and gene mapping. TCRdb took over this immuneACCESS table, retaining in-frame rearrangements with V and J assigned. Such tables are incomplete; in checked studies, under half of the missing clones stem from an unresolved V gene, and the remainder is unexplained. The DNA gave D and trimming, while V, J and clone size come from that table. For this sample the table gives around 36,000 clones, of which about nine tenths were detected only once. The top ten constitute roughly 2.6% of the sample. The CDR3 runs 11 amino acids, cysteine and phenylalanine included. Solely the CDR3 DNA is kept, with 33 bases framed from the first base. Based on the germline V gene, the CDR1 and CDR2 sequences are SQVTM and ANQGSEA. V is reduced by 5 bases and J by 3 bases, leaving a spacing of 8 bases between them.

Rearrangement joined TRBV29-1 to TRBJ2-7, with the D gene too uncertain to name. This clonotype was sampled from a man in his fifties with glioma. The source was PBMCs, collected from a glioma patient whose treatment included an IDH1 peptide vaccine. CDR3 sequence: CSVTGNYEQYF. The bases are TGCAGCGTTACTGGTAACTACGAGCAGTACTTC.